Included here is one T cell receptor (beta chain) sequence, with context. Antigen unknown. Authors' processing steps: The authors rarely found patient CD8+ clones larger than 1% matching published virus-specific TCRB sequences. Generated by immunoSEQ multiplex PCR, the TCRdb table keeps only in-frame clones and is missing some. Clone size and V and J calls were adopted from that table, with D and trimming inferred from the DNA. The sample has fewer than 20,000 clones; around 67% are singletons. The CDR3 is made up of 15 amino acids. The germline V and J ends were trimmed by 2 bases and 0 bases, with 9 bases remaining between them. Germline values: CDR1 SGHVS, CDR2 FQNEAQ. This sample stems from a study of somatic mutations in cytotoxic T cells in rheumatoid arthritis. Findings and caveats of the study: Exceedance of 20% of CD8+ cells by the largest CD8+ clone occurred in 8 of 65 patients. In the expanded CD8+ clones, the antigen targets remained unknown.

This TCR came from an adult with rheumatoid arthritis. The sequencing sample was made of CD8+ T cells sorted from blood. The V call is TRBV7-8, the J call TRBJ2-3, with D possibly TRBD1 on 5 matching bases. The DNA for the CDR3 is TGTGCCAGCAGCTTATTCGACAGAAGCACAGATACGCAGTATTTT. Translated: CASSLFDRSTDTQYF.